This passage covers 5 T cell receptor beta chains from one sample sequenced in a study of blood T cell repertoires in COVID-19. The table came from immunoSEQ multiplex PCR; TCRdb's copy has only in-frame clones and leaves some out. The data contain nearly 200,000 clones, around 85% of them seen just once; the ten biggest clones take up 0.85% to 0.95%. Sequencing was carried out using peripheral blood. These receptors were taken from a man aged 60 to 75 with COVID-19, enrolled during active disease.

V gene TRBV18 combines with J gene TRBJ1-2, with no clear D. Trimming took off 6 bases at V and 6 bases at J, with 11 bases between the two ends. CDR1 and CDR2 from the germline V gene are KGHSH and LQKENI. This CDR3 spans 12 amino acids. CDR3 nucleotide sequence: TGTGCCAGCTCGTCCAGTTTGGATGGCTACACCTTC. This gives the protein CASSSSLDGYTF.

The sample holds one count of this clone. The V and J genes are TRBV18 and TRBJ2-2, with D unresolved. Germline V gives CDR1 KGHSH, CDR2 LQKENI. The V end lost 1 base, the J end lost 10 bases, and 13 bases lay between the germline ends. This CDR3 region has 14 residues. This chain's CDR3 is CASSPRPRVEELFF. The CDR3, as DNA: TGTGCCAGCTCACCACGTCCCCGGGTGGAGGAGCTGTTTTTT.

This clone was counted once. This sequence joins TRBV27 and TRBJ1-2; TRBD1 matches 7 bases. CDR1 is MNHEY, CDR2 SMNVEV, per germline (reference sequence). The CDR3 runs 14 residues. The V and J ends lost 5 bases and 3 bases, in that order; junction bases with no gene match: 6. The CDR3 sequence: CASSPYGTDYGYTF. CDR3 sequence (DNA): TGTGCCAGCAGTCCTTATGGGACAGACTATGGCTACACCTTC.

This clone was observed a single time. The chain combines TRBV2 with TRBJ2-3; 13 bases match TRBD2. CDR1 is SNHLY and CDR2 is FYNNEI in the germline V gene. Losses at the gene ends were 6 bases for V and 6 bases for J; bases not matched to a gene: 6. The CDR3 totals 15 residues. The CDR3 DNA follows: TGTGCCAGCAGGGGGACTAGCGGGAATTACGATACGCAGTATTTT. Translated: CASRGTSGNYDTQYF.

This clone was counted a single time. The rearrangement joins TRBV5-1 to TRBJ1-1; D gene uncertain. CDR1 SGHRS and CDR2 YFSETQ come from the germline V gene. The CDR3 spans 15 residues. Trimming removed 0 bases from V and 0 bases from J, with 9 bases in between. The CDR3 protein is CASSLAETMNTEAFF. In DNA form, the CDR3 reads TGCGCCAGCAGCTTGGCCGAGACTATGAACACTGAAGCTTTCTTT.